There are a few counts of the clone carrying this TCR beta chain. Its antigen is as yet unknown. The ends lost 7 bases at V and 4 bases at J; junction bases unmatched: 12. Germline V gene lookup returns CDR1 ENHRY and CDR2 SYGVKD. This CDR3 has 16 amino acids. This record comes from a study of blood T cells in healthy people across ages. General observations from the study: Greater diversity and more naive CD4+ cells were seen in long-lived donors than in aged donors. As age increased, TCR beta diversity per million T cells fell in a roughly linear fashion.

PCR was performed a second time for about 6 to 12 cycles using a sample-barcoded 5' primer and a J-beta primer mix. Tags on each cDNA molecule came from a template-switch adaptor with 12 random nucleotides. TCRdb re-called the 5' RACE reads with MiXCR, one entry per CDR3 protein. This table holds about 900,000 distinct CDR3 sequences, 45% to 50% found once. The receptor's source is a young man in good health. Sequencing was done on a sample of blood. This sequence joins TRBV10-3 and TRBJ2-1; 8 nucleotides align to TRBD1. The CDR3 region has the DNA TGTGCCATCACCAGGACCGGGACAGGAGATTACAATGAGCAGTTCTTC. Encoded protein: CAITRTGTGDYNEQFF.